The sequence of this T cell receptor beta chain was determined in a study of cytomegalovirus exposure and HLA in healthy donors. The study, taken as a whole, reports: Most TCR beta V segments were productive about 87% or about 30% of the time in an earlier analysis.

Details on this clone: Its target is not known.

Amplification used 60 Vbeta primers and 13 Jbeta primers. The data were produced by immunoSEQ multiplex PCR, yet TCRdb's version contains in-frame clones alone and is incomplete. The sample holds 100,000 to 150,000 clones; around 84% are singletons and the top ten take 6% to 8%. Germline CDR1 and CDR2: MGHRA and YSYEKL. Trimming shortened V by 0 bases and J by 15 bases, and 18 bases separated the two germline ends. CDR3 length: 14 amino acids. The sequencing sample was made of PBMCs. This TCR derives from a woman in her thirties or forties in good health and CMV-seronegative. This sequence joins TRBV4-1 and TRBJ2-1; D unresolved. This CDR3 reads CASSQEGVLDVLFF. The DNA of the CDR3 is TGCGCCAGCAGCCAAGAAGGAGTCCTAGATGTTCTGTTCTTC.